This T cell receptor beta chain was documented in a study of radiation and T cells in renal cell carcinoma. TCRdb keeps only in-frame clones here, not all; method: immunoSEQ multiplex PCR. Of 130,000 or so clones in the sample, 83% were seen once. As for time point: baseline pretreatment blood. Treatment described: 15 Gy SBRT to primary tumor, nephrectomy 4 weeks later. Sequenced material: blood, taken from a patient whose treatment included radiotherapy and nephrectomy. The TCR originated in a woman between 45 and 60 years old with renal cell carcinoma.

CDR3 sequence (DNA): TGCGCCAGCAGCTCTCCGACAGGGAGATCCTACGAGCAGTACTTC. This translates into CASSSPTGRSYEQYF. The rearrangement uses TRBV5-1 and TRBJ2-7; TRBD1 agrees at 7 bases. Germline CDR1 and CDR2: SGHRS and YFSETQ. This CDR3 region has 15 residues. Unmatched junction bases numbered 7, after V lost 3 bases and J lost 1 base.